This section outlines one T cell receptor (beta chain) sequence together with its context. Assay used: immunoSEQ multiplex PCR; TCRdb lists only in-frame clones, some missing. The sample has over 150,000 clones, roughly 80% seen once. The sample originates from a study of blood T cell repertoires in COVID-19. Sequenced: peripheral blood. The sequence came from an older man with acute or convalescent COVID-19.

The CDR3 sequence is CASSQGEVRTEAFF. The CDR3 DNA reads TGTGCCAGCAGCCAAGGGGAGGTGAGAACTGAAGCTTTCTTT. The rearrangement joins TRBV7-2 to TRBJ1-1, with D perhaps TRBD1 (5 bases). This CDR3 comprises 14 residues. Per the germline V gene, CDR1 is SGHTA and CDR2 is FQGNSA. V was clipped by 5 bases and J by 5 bases, with 15 bases between them.